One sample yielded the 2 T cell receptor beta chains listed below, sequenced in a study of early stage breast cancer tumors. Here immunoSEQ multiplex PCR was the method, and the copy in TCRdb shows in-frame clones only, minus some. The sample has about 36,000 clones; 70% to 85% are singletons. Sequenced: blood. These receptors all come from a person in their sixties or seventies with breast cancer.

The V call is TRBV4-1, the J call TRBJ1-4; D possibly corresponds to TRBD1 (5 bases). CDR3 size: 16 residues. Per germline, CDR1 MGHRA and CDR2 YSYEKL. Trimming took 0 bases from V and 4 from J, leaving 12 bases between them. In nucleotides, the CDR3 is TGCGCCAGCAGCCAAGATAAAGGGGAAATTAATGAAAAACTGTTTTTT. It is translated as CASSQDKGEINEKLFF.

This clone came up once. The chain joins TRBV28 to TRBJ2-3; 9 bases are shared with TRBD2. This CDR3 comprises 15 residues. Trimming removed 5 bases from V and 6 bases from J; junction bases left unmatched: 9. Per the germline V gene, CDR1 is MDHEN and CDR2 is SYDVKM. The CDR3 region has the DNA TGTGCCAGCAGTGAGCCACTAGCGGGTCCGGATACGCAGTATTTT. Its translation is CASSEPLAGPDTQYF.